This TCR beta chain was captured in a study of cytomegalovirus exposure and HLA in healthy donors. 13 Jbeta primers and 60 Vbeta primers were used for the PCR. Some clones are missing from TCRdb's copy, which holds only in-frame ones; the method was immunoSEQ multiplex PCR. The sample has around 150,000 clones; about 63% are singletons. The clonotype was recovered from a woman aged 40 to 49 in good health and CMV-seropositive. Sequences were obtained from PBMCs.

CDR3: CASSQVTTGDYGYTF. CDR3 nucleotides: TGTGCCAGCAGCCAAGTAACCACAGGGGACTATGGCTACACCTTC. J is TRBJ1-2 and V is TRBV4-2; 7 positions match TRBD1. The CDR3 spans 15 residues. Trimming removed 1 base from V and 3 bases from J; junction bases left unmatched: 5. Germline V CDR1 and CDR2: LGHNA, YNFKEQ.